These 15 T cell receptor beta chains came from one sample sequenced in a study of T cell changes during pregnancy in multiple sclerosis. The table came from immunoSEQ multiplex PCR; TCRdb's copy has only in-frame clones and leaves some out. The sample yields about 38,000 clones, roughly 93% seen once. The specimen comprised CD8+ T cells from peripheral blood mononuclear cells, sampled in the third trimester of pregnancy. The receptor source for this set is a female donor with multiple sclerosis, enrolled in a pregnancy study.

This sequence joins TRBV13 and TRBJ2-1, with TRBD2 identical over 7 bases. CDR1 and CDR2 from the germline V gene are PRHDT and FYEKMQ (reference sequence). The CDR3 is 14 residues long. The V segment lost 5 bases and the J segment 9 bases; nucleotides outside the gene matches: 10. The CDR3 coding sequence is TGTGCCAGCAGCGACCACCGGGGAGGGAGTGAGCAGTTCTTC. Its protein product is CASSDHRGGSEQFF.

The chain combines TRBV11-1 with TRBJ1-2; 9 bases agree with TRBD1. This CDR3 comprises 14 residues. The V gene's germline CDR1 is SGHAT and CDR2 FQDESV (reference sequence). Trimming took 3 bases from V and 8 from J; bases not matched to a gene: 7. The CDR3 nucleotides read TGTGCCAGCAGCTTTGGGACAGGGCTAGGAGGCTACACCTTC. This codes for CASSFGTGLGGYTF.

The V gene is TRBV18, the J gene TRBJ2-7; D unclear. Germline V lookup: CDR1 KGHSH, CDR2 LQKENI. The CDR3 is 14 residues long. The V end was cut by 2 bases, the J end by 2 bases, with 10 bases between. CDR3 residues: CASSPVLTPYEQYF. The CDR3 nucleotides are TGTGCCAGCTCACCAGTGTTAACACCCTACGAGCAGTACTTC.

The chain is built from TRBV19 and TRBJ1-2; D unclear. Germline V lookup: CDR1 LNHDA, CDR2 SQIVND (reference sequence). Between the trimmed V and J ends, which lost 3 bases and 8 bases, there was a span of 16 bases. The CDR3 is made up of 14 amino acids. CDR3 residues: CASSMGGSTGGYTF. In nucleotides, the CDR3 is TGTGCCAGTAGTATGGGTGGATCAACCGGGGGCTACACCTTC. The full variable domain, its missing parts supplied by reference TRBV19 and TRBJ1-2, is DGGITQSPKYLFRKEGQNVTLSCEQNLNHDAMYWYRQDPGQGLRLIYYSQIVNDFQKGDIAEGYSVSREKKESFPLTVTSAQKNPTAFYLCASSMGGSTGGYTFGSGTRLTVV.

The gene calls are TRBV11-2 and TRBJ2-5; no firm D call. V lost 5 bases, J lost 5 bases, and 6 bases lay in between. The CDR3 extends over 11 amino acids. Germline V CDR1 and CDR2: SGHAT, FQNNGV. The CDR3 nucleotides are TGTGCCAGCAGCAACAGCGAGACCCAGTACTTC. Its protein product is CASSNSETQYF.

This chain connects TRBV9 to TRBJ2-3, with 7 positions matching TRBD2. There are 14 residues in the CDR3. J gave up 1 base and V 4 bases, and 3 bases lay outside the gene matches. CDR1 is SGDLS and CDR2 is YYNGEE in the germline V gene. The CDR3 spells CASSPAGGTDTQYF. Written as DNA, the CDR3 is TGTGCCAGCAGCCCCGCGGGGGGCACAGATACGCAGTATTTT.

The sample holds one count of this clone. V usage is TRBV4-1 and J usage is TRBJ2-7, with D perhaps matching TRBD1 (6 bases). The CDR3 length is 16 residues. V dropped 2 bases and J dropped 4 bases, with 18 bases sitting between them. CDR1 MGHRA and CDR2 YSYEKL come from the germline V gene. The CDR3 here is CASSQHTRDIGYEQYF. In DNA form, the CDR3 reads TGCGCCAGCAGCCAACACACCCGGGACATCGGGTACGAGCAGTACTTC.

The V gene is TRBV6-1, the J gene TRBJ1-5; D uncertain. Trimming cost V 2 bases and J 3 bases, with 11 bases left between them. Germline lookup yields CDR1 MNHNS and CDR2 SASEGT. CDR3 length equals 15 residues. This chain's CDR3 is CASSENTGPNQPQHF. The CDR3 nucleotides read TGTGCCAGCAGTGAAAATACTGGGCCCAATCAGCCCCAGCATTTT.

CDR3 region: CASSPSTGLNTEAFF. The CDR3 DNA follows: TGTGCCAGCAGCCCATCGACAGGCCTGAACACTGAAGCTTTCTTT. The chain combines TRBV11-2 with TRBJ1-1; D possibly corresponds to TRBD1 (6 bases). Germline values: CDR1 SGHAT, CDR2 FQNNGV. V lost 5 bases to trimming and J lost 0 bases, with 13 bases between them. CDR3 length: 15 residues.

CDR3 residues: CASSRVGKLFF. The DNA of the CDR3 is TGTGCCAGCAGCCGAGTCGGGAAACTGTTTTTT. This sequence joins TRBV5-6 and TRBJ1-4; D uncertain. Looked up from germline, CDR1 is SGHDT and CDR2 is YYEEEE. The V end lost 4 bases, the J end lost 11 bases, and 9 bases lay between the germline ends. The CDR3 loop spans 11 amino acids.

Only a few counts were recorded for this clone. This chain uses TRBV15 with TRBJ2-1; D possibly corresponds to TRBD2 (6 bases). V was trimmed by 0 bases and J by 6 bases, leaving 12 bases between them. CDR3 length: 15 amino acids. Looked up from germline, CDR1 is LNHNV and CDR2 is YYDKDF (reference sequence). CDR3 amino acids: CATSREAGTSNEQFF. CDR3 DNA sequence: TGTGCCACCAGCAGAGAGGCGGGAACGAGCAATGAGCAGTTCTTC.

The CDR3 protein is CASSPYKTKKETQYF. The CDR3 DNA sequence: TGTGCCAGCAGCCCGTATAAGACTAAAAAAGAGACCCAGTACTTC. The chain employs TRBV7-9 and TRBJ2-5; the D gene is possibly TRBD2 (5 bases). Germline CDR1 and CDR2: SEHNR and FQNEAQ (reference sequence). The V and J ends lost 5 bases and 3 bases respectively, with 16 bases between them. CDR3 length: 15 amino acids.

The chain has TRBV9 and TRBJ2-1; D is unclear. There are 16 residues in the CDR3. The germline V gene encodes CDR1 SGDLS and CDR2 YYNGEE. V lost 2 bases, J lost 1 base, and 13 bases lay in between. In DNA form, the CDR3 reads TGTGCCAGCAGCGTTTTCGGTTCGCAATCCTACAATGAGCAGTTCTTC. It specifies CASSVFGSQSYNEQFF.

The CDR3 DNA is TGTGCCAGCAGTTACGAGGGAGGTGGTGAAGCTTTCTTT. It specifies CASSYEGGGEAFF. The V gene is TRBV6-6, the J gene TRBJ1-1; D call uncertain. V lost 2 bases and J 7 bases, leaving 11 bases between the germline ends. The V gene's germline CDR1 is MNHNY and CDR2 SVGAGI (reference sequence). The CDR3 has 13 residues.

The genes are TRBV27 and TRBJ1-5; D remains unclear. CDR3 length equals 14 residues. V shed 2 bases and J shed 10 bases, with 15 bases lying between them. The germline gives CDR1 MNHEY, CDR2 SMNVEV (reference sequence). The CDR3 sequence is CASSLIGLLAPQHF. The DNA for the CDR3 is TGTGCCAGCAGTTTAATAGGTTTGTTAGCTCCCCAGCATTTT.